Presented here are 18 T cell receptor beta chains from one specimen sequenced in a study of CD8 T cells in ankylosing spondylitis. Study findings and constraints: Characteristic, it appeared, of ankylosing spondylitis blood was a TCR beta motif of fewer than 10 highly homologous variants.

The antigens for these receptors are not known. TCRdb itself ran the 5' RACE reads through MiXCR, one entry per CDR3 protein. The sample consists of 700,000 to 850,000 distinct CDR3 sequences, over 9.5% of them appearing once. Source material: blood, either unsorted or a sorted T cell fraction (not recorded which). These receptors were obtained from a male donor with ankylosing spondylitis.

The chain combines TRBV20-1 with TRBJ2-1; 9 bases align to TRBD2. CDR1 is DFQATT, CDR2 SNEGSKA, per germline (reference sequence). CDR3 length: 13 amino acids. V was clipped by 5 bases and J by 5 bases; unmatched bases: 4. As DNA, the CDR3 is TGCAGTGCTCGCGGGGGGGCCCACAATGAGCAGTTCTTC. It yields the protein CSARGGAHNEQFF.

The J gene is TRBJ2-7, the V gene TRBV5-1; the match to TRBD2 covers 10 bases. Looked up from germline, CDR1 is SGHRS and CDR2 is YFSETQ. CDR3 length: 15 amino acids. Unmatched junction bases numbered 4, after V lost 0 bases and J lost 4 bases. The CDR3 coding sequence is TGCGCCAGCAGCTTGGGACTAGCGGGTCAATACGAGCAGTACTTC. Its translation is CASSLGLAGQYEQYF.

This clonotype was detected only a few times. J is TRBJ1-3 and V is TRBV5-6, with no clear D. This CDR3 contains 16 residues. Germline V gene sequence: CDR1 SGHDT, CDR2 YYEEEE. V was cut by 4 bases and J by 0 bases, with 14 bases left in between. The DNA for the CDR3 is TGTGCCAGCAGCCCCCAAGTAGGGCTCTCTGGAAACACCATATATTTT. This encodes CASSPQVGLSGNTIYF.

The chain uses TRBV20-1 and TRBJ2-3, with unresolved D. Deletions cut 0 bases from V and 4 bases from J, with 11 bases between. The CDR3 sequence is 14 residues long. CDR1 and CDR2 (germline): DFQATT, SNEGSKA (reference sequence). CDR3 bases: TGCAGTGCTAGAGATCCAGTTGGCGCAGATACGCAGTATTTT. Its translation is CSARDPVGADTQYF.

The V call is TRBV10-3, the J call TRBJ2-4, with D uncertain. V gave up 0 bases and J gave up 8 bases, with 17 bases separating them. Germline CDR1 ENHRY, CDR2 SYGVKD. The CDR3 consists of 16 residues. For the CDR3, the DNA is TGTGCCATCAGTGAGTCGAAATCATCCCAGGTGGACATTCAGTACTTC. It yields the protein CAISESKSSQVDIQYF.

The chain combines TRBV6-5 with TRBJ1-1; unclear D gene. V was cut by 4 bases and J by 4 bases, with 13 bases left in between. CDR3 length equals 14 residues. Germline V gene data show CDR1 as MNHEY and CDR2 as SVGAGI. CDR3 residues: CASSWSQGGTEAFF. The CDR3 DNA reads TGTGCCAGCAGTTGGTCCCAAGGCGGCACTGAAGCTTTCTTT.

This clonotype came up a few times. The chain recombines TRBV10-3 with TRBJ2-1; TRBD2 matches 11 bases. The germline CDR1 and CDR2 sequences are ENHRY and SYGVKD. This CDR3 region has 15 residues. The J segment lost 2 bases and the V segment lost 3 bases, leaving 0 bases of the junction unmatched. The CDR3 DNA reads as TGTGCCATCAGTGAACTAGCGGGGGCCTACAATGAGCAGTTCTTC. This encodes CAISELAGAYNEQFF.

This clonotype was seen only a few times. The V and J genes are TRBV12-3 or TRBV12-4 and TRBJ2-2; TRBD1 aligns across 8 bases. Trimming at V came to 3 bases and at J to 7 bases, leaving 13 bases not matched to a gene. The CDR3 consists of 17 residues. As DNA, the CDR3 is TGTGCCAGCAGTTTTAGGACAGGGCCTCGTCAGGGCGGGGAGCTGTTTTTT. This sequence encodes CASSFRTGPRQGGELFF.

This clonotype was seen many times. This chain joins TRBV7-2 and TRBJ1-1; D ambiguous. The CDR3 is 15 residues long. Trimming stripped 0 bases from V and 5 bases from J, with 13 bases between. Germline V gene lookup returns CDR1 SGHTA and CDR2 FQGNSA. The CDR3 nucleotides are TGTGCCAGCAGCTTAGCGTACGGGAGCGGGACTGAAGCTTTCTTT. Translated: CASSLAYGSGTEAFF.

In this sample, this clonotype turned up a few times. For the CDR3, the DNA is TGTGCCAGCAGCCAGGAGGGCGATACCTACAATGAGCAGTTCTTC. Translation gives CASSQEGDTYNEQFF. V and J are TRBV9 and TRBJ2-1, with a weak D call TRBD2 (6 bases). Per germline, CDR1 SGDLS and CDR2 YYNGEE. The CDR3 extends over 15 amino acids. Trimming cost V 4 bases and J 2 bases, with 13 bases left between them.

The CDR3 coding sequence is TGTGCCAGCAGCGGACTAGCGGGGGGACTCACAGATACGCAGTATTTT. The encoded protein is CASSGLAGGLTDTQYF. The chain has TRBV12-3 or TRBV12-4 and TRBJ2-3; TRBD2 matches at 14 bases. Trimming removed 6 bases from V and 2 bases from J; junction bases left unmatched: 4. This CDR3 has 16 residues.

The chain couples TRBV5-1 to TRBJ2-2; TRBD1 agrees at 8 bases. Germline V gene data show CDR1 as SGHRS and CDR2 as YFSETQ. Losses at the gene ends were 1 base for V and 7 bases for J; bases not matched to a gene: 3. This CDR3 is 14 amino acids long. The CDR3: CASSLTGGDGELFF. The CDR3 nucleotides read TGCGCCAGCAGCTTGACAGGGGGTGACGGGGAGCTGTTTTTT.

This clonotype turned up a few times. The chain has TRBV10-3 and TRBJ2-3; 9 positions match TRBD2. Unmatched junction bases numbered 7, after V lost 9 bases and J lost 3 bases. Germline V lookup: CDR1 ENHRY, CDR2 SYGVKD. CDR3 length: 14 residues. The CDR3: CAISPSGVTDTQYF. The DNA for the CDR3 is TGTGCCATATCCCCTAGCGGGGTAACAGATACGCAGTATTTT.

This chain connects TRBV6-5 to TRBJ2-1, with D tentatively TRBD2 (6 bases). The CDR3 extends over 15 amino acids. Trimming took 2 bases from V and 2 from J, leaving 10 bases between them. Germline loops: CDR1 MNHEY, CDR2 SVGAGI. The CDR3 nucleotides read TGTGCCAGCAGTTACGGCGGGACCGCCTACAATGAGCAGTTCTTC. This codes for CASSYGGTAYNEQFF.

This clonotype showed up just a few times. This chain joins TRBV20-1 and TRBJ1-5, with D tentatively TRBD1 (5 bases). CDR1 is DFQATT, CDR2 SNEGSKA, per germline (reference sequence). There are 13 residues in the CDR3. Trimming cost V 5 bases and J 6 bases, with 14 bases left between them. The CDR3 here is CSAAGVGVQPQHF. The CDR3 region has the DNA TGCAGTGCTGCTGGAGTAGGGGTTCAGCCCCAGCATTTT.

About this clonotype: At one of its ends the junction is not consistent with the germline gene, which may arise from a read error. The genes are TRBV20-1 and TRBJ2-7; D might be TRBD2 (5 bases). The germline CDR1 and CDR2 sequences are DFQATT and SNEGSKA (reference sequence). This CDR3 contains 15 residues. The CDR3 here is CCAPPFDTGAYEQYF. CDR3 nucleotides: TGCTGTGCTCCACCCTTCGACACCGGGGCCTACGAGCAGTACTTC.

This clonotype was detected only a few times. This chain uses TRBV27 with TRBJ1-2; 7 nucleotides align to TRBD1. The CDR3 is 12 amino acids. Germline V gene lookup returns CDR1 MNHEY and CDR2 SMNVEV (reference sequence). After removal of 6 bases from V and 8 bases from J, the junction contained 6 bases not matched to a gene. In nucleotides, the CDR3 is TGTGCCAGCAGGTCCCAGGGGGGGGGCTACACCTTC. Translation: CASRSQGGGYTF.

The chain couples TRBV20-1 to TRBJ2-5, with D perhaps being TRBD1 or TRBD2 (5 bases each). Germline loops: CDR1 DFQATT, CDR2 SNEGSKA (reference sequence). Trimming cost V 4 bases and J 5 bases, with 17 bases left between them. The CDR3 extends over 14 amino acids. The CDR3 reads CSAKGDPPTETQYF. CDR3 nucleotide sequence: TGCAGTGCTAAAGGGGACCCGCCGACGGAGACCCAGTACTTC.